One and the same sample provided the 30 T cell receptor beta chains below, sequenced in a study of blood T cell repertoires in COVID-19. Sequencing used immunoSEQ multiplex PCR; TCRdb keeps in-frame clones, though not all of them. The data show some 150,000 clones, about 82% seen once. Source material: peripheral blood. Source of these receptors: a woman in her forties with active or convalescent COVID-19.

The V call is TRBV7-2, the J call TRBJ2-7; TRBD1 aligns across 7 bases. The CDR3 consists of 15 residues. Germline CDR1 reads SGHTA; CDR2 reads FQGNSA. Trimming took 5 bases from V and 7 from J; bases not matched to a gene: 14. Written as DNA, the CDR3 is TGTGCCAGCAGCCCCACCGGGACAGCCTTAGGGGAGCAGTACTTC. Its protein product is CASSPTGTALGEQYF.

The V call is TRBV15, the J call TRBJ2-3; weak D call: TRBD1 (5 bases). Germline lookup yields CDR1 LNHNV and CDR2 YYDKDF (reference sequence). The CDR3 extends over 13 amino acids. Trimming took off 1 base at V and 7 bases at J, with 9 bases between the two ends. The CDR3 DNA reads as TGTGCCACCAGCAGAGGGGGCAGCTATACGCAGTATTTT. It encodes CATSRGGSYTQYF.

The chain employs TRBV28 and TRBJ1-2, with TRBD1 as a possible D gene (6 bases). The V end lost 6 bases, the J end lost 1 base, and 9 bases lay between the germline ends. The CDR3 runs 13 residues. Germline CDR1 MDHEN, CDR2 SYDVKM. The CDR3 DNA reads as TGTGCCAGCAGGCCAGGGGTTAACTATGGCTACACCTTC. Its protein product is CASRPGVNYGYTF.

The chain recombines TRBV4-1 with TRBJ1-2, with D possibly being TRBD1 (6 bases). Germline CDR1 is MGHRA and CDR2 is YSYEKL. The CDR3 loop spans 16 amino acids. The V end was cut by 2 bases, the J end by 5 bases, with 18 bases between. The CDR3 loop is CASSQSQDSPRYGYTF. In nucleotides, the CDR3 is TGCGCCAGCAGCCAAAGCCAGGACAGCCCCCGATATGGCTACACCTTC.

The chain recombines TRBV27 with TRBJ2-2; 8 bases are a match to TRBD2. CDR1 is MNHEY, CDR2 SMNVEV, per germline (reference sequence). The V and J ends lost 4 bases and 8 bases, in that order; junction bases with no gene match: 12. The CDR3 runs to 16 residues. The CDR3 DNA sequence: TGTGCCAGCAGTTCCGGGGGGGCGTTAACATATGGGGAGCTGTTTTTT. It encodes CASSSGGALTYGELFF.

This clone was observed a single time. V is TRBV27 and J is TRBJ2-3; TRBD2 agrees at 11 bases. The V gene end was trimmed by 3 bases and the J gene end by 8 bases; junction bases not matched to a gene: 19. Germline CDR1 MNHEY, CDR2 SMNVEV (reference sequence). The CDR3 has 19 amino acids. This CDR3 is CASSFSQGLAGGPTGTQYF. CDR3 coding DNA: TGTGCCAGCAGTTTCAGTCAGGGTCTAGCGGGAGGCCCTACCGGTACGCAGTATTTT.

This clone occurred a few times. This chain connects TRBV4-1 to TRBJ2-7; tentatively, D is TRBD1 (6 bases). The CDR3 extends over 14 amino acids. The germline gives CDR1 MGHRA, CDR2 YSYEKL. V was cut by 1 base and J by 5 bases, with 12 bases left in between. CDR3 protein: CASSQVFAGDEQYF. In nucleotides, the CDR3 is TGCGCCAGCAGCCAAGTTTTTGCAGGGGACGAGCAGTACTTC.

The CDR3 here is CSVEDLVDNEQFF. The CDR3 DNA follows: TGCAGCGTTGAAGACCTAGTCGACAATGAGCAGTTCTTC. The gene calls are TRBV29-1 and TRBJ2-1; D gene uncertain. Germline V gene lookup returns CDR1 SQVTM and CDR2 ANQGSEA. The CDR3 is 13 residues long. V lost 0 bases, J lost 5 bases, and 8 bases lay in between.

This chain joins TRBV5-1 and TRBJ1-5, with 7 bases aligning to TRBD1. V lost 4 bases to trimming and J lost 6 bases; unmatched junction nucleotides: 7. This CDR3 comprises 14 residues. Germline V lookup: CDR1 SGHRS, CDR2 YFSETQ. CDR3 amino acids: CASSLGGGRQPQHF. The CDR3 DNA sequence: TGCGCCAGCAGCCTGGGAGGGGGCCGTCAGCCCCAGCATTTT.

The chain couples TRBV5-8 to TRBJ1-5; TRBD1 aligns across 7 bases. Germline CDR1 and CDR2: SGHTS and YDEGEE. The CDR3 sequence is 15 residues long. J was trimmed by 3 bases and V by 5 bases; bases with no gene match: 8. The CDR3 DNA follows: TGTGCCAGCAGGGCGGGACAGCGAATCAATCAGCCCCAGCATTTT. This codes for CASRAGQRINQPQHF.

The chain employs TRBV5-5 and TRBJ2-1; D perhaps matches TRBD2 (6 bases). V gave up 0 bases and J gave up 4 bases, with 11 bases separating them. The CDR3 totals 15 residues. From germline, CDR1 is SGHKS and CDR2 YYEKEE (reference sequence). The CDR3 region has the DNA TGTGCCAGCAGCTTGGCCGGGGGAAGGTACAATGAGCAGTTCTTC. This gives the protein CASSLAGGRYNEQFF.

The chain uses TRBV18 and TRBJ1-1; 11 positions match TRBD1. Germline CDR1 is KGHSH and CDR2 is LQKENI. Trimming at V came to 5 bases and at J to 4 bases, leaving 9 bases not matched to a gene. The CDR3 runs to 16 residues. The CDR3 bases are TGTGCCAGCTCAGGGGGACAGGGGGGGACTGGCACTGAAGCTTTCTTT. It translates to CASSGGQGGTGTEAFF.

The CDR3 reads CASSQDFGTGVPNTEAFF. The CDR3 DNA reads as TGCGCCAGCAGCCAAGATTTCGGGACAGGGGTCCCGAACACTGAAGCTTTCTTT. J is TRBJ1-1 and V is TRBV4-3; 10 bases agree with TRBD1. Trimming removed 0 bases from V and 1 base from J; junction bases left unmatched: 8. CDR1 is LGHNA and CDR2 is YSLEER in the germline V gene. There are 18 residues in the CDR3.

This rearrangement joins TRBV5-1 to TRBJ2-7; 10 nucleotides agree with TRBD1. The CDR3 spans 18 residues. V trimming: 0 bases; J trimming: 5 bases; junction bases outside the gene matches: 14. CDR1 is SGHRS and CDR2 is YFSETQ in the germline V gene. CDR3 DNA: TGCGCCAGCAGCTTGGCAGCATTCGCGGGACAGGGGTCAGACGAGCAGTACTTC. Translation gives CASSLAAFAGQGSDEQYF.

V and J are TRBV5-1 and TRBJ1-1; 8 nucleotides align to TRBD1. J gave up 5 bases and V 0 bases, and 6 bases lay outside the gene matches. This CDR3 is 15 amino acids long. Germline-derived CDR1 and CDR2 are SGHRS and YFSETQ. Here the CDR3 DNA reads TGCGCCAGCAGCTTGGCGGACAGGGTAGGGACTGAAGCTTTCTTT. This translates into CASSLADRVGTEAFF.

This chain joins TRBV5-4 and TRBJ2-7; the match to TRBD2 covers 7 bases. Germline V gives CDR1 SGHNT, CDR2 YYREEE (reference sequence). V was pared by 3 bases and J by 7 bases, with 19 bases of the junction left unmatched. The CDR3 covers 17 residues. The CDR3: CASSSGRGGSPPREQYF. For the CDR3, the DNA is TGTGCCAGCAGCTCGGGGCGGGGCGGGAGCCCACCGAGGGAGCAGTACTTC.

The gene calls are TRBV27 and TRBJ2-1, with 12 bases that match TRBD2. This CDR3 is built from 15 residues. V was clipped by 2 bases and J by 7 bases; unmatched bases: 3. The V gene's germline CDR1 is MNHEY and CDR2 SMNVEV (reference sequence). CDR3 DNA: TGTGCCAGCAGTTTACCTAGCGGGGGGGGGAATGAGCAGTTCTTC. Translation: CASSLPSGGGNEQFF.

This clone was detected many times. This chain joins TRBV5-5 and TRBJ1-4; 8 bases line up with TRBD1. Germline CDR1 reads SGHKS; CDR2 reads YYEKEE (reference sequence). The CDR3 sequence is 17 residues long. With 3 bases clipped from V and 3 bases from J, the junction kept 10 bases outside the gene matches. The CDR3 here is CASSYGIGQGPNEKLFF. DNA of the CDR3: TGTGCCAGCAGCTACGGGATAGGACAGGGCCCTAATGAAAAACTGTTTTTT.

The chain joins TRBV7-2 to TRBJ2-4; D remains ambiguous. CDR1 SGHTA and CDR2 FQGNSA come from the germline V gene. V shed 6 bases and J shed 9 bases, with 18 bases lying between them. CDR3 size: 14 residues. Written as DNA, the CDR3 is TGTGCCAGCAGTTCAACCCCGGTTGCCTCCATTCAGTACTTC. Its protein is CASSSTPVASIQYF. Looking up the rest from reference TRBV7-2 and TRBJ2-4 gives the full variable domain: GAGVSQSPSNKVTEKGKDVELRCDPISGHTALYWYRQSLGQGLEFLIYFQGNSAPDKSGLPSDRFSAERTGGSVSTLTIQRTQQEDSAVYLCASSSTPVASIQYFGAGTRLSVL.

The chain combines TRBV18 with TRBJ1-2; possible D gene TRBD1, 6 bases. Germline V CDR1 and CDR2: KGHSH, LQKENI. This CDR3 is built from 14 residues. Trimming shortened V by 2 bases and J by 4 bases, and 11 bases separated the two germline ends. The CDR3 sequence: CASSPDRTPYGYTF. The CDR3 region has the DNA TGTGCCAGCTCACCAGACAGGACCCCCTATGGCTACACCTTC.

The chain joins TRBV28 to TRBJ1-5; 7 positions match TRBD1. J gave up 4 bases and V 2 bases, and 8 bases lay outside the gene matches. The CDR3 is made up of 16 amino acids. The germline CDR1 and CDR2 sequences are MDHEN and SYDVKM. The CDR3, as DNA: TGTGCCAGCAGTTTACCCAGGACAGGAGCTAATCAGCCCCAGCATTTT. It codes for CASSLPRTGANQPQHF.

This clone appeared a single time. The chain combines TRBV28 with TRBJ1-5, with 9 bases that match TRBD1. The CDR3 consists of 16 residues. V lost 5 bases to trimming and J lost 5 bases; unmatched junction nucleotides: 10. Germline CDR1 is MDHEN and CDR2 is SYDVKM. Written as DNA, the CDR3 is TGTGCCAGCAGTCTGTTTGGACAGGGGCCCTATCAGCCCCAGCATTTT. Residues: CASSLFGQGPYQPQHF.

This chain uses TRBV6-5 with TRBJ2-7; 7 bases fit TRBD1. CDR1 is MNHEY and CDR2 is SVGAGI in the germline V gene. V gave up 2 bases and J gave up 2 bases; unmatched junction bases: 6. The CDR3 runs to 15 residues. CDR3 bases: TGTGCCAGCAGTTACCGCCGTACAGGGGCCTACGAGCAGTACTTC. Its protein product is CASSYRRTGAYEQYF.

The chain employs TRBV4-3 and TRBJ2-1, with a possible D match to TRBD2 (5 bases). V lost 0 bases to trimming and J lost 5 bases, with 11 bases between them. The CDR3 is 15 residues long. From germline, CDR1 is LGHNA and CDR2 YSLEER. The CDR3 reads CASSQDNGGHNEQFF. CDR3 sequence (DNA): TGCGCCAGCAGCCAAGATAACGGAGGCCACAATGAGCAGTTCTTC.

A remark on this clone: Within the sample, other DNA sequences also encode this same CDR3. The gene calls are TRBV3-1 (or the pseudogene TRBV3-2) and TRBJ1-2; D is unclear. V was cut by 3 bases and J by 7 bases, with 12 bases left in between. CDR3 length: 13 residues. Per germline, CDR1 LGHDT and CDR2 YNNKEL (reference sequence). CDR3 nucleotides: TGTGCCAGCAGCCAGGCGGGAGAGGGTGGCTACACCTTC. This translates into CASSQAGEGGYTF.

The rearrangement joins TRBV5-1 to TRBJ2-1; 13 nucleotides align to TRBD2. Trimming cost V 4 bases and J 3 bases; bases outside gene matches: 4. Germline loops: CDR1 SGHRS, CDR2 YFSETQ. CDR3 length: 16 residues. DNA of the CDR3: TGCGCCAGCAGCACGGGACTAGCGGGGCGCTACAATGAGCAGTTCTTC. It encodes CASSTGLAGRYNEQFF.

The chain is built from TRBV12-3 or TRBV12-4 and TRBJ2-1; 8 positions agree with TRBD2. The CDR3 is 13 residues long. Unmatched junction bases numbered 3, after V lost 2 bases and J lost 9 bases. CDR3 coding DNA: TGTGCCAGCAGTTTACAGAGCGGGGGTGAGCAGTTCTTC. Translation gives CASSLQSGGEQFF.

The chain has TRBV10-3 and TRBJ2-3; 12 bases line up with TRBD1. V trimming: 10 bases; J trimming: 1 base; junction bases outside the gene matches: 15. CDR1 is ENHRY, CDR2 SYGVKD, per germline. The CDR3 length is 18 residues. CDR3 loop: CATRHGTGGAEGTDTQYF. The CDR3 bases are TGTGCCACCAGGCACGGGACAGGGGGCGCAGAGGGCACAGATACGCAGTATTTT.

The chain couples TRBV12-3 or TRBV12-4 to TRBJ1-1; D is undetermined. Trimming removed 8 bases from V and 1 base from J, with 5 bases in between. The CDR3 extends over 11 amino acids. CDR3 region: CASGRNTEAFF. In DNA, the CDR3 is TGTGCCAGCGGCAGGAACACTGAAGCTTTCTTT.

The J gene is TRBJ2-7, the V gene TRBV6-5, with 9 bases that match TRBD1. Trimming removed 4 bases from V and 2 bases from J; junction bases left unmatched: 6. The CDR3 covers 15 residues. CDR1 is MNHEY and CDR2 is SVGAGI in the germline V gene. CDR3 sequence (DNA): TGTGCCAGCAGTTTTTCCGGGACAGGGACCTACGAGCAGTACTTC. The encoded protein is CASSFSGTGTYEQYF.